The entry below describes one TCR beta chain. V was trimmed by 6 bases and J by 3 bases, leaving 8 bases between them. The CDR3 is made up of 13 amino acids. Per the germline V gene, CDR1 is MDHEN and CDR2 is SYDVKM. Only in-frame clones appear in the TCRdb table, and some are missing; sequencing was by immunoSEQ multiplex PCR. There are more than 65,000 clones in the sample; roughly nine tenths occur only once, and about 5.3% lies in the top ten. These data originate in a study of blood T cell repertoires in COVID-19. This TCR was recovered from a woman of 80 years or more with active or convalescent COVID-19. Sequencing was performed on peripheral blood. V and J are TRBV28 and TRBJ1-4; tentatively, D is TRBD1 (6 bases). CDR3 bases: TGTGCCAGCAGCCGGACAGCTAATGAAAAACTGTTTTTT. Encoded protein: CASSRTANEKLFF.